This T cell receptor (beta chain) was sequenced in a study of cytomegalovirus exposure and HLA in healthy donors (dated by TCRdb to about 2017). Describing the broader study: In an earlier analysis of approximately 640 of the donors, 276 Gb of sequence data and some 100 million unique TCR beta sequences from 180 million or so T cells were reported. The study profiled the T cell repertoires of 500 to 800 subjects by immunosequencing and related them to cytomegalovirus serostatus. Rather than using new phenotypic data, the later analysis identified candidate immune exposures from TCR beta sequences and from how often those sequences occurred across donors. The study was designed to test whether signatures of past pathogen exposure could be identified by cataloging public T cell receptors. A later analysis re-analyzed previously published TCR beta repertoires from about 730 donors and added high-resolution HLA genotyping to study TCR occurrence patterns. A handful of DR-DQ haplotypes were treated as single units for association and clustering because of strong linkage in the cohort. In addition to the first cohort of roughly 700 subjects, a separate validation cohort of 120 different subjects was used. All discovery cohort repertoires had been generated on a single sequencing platform. Of the 398 genotyped donors, about 80% fell in the genetic ancestry cluster associated with self-reported Caucasian donors. To predict cytomegalovirus infection status, the study combined high-throughput TCR immunosequencing, statistical association of individual TCRs with disease status, and machine learning. Donor age, sex, ethnicity and CMV serostatus were collected together with the repertoire data. The number of typed donors differed by locus: about 620-630 for A, B, C, DRB1 and DQB1; 522 for DQA1; some 590 for DPA1; and roughly 470 for DPB1. Genome-wide SNP genotypes for about 55% of the 666 donors were used in a later genetic analysis, which treated that subset as a discovery cohort. Roughly 300 gigabases of sequencing data and 70 million to 95 million unique TCR sequences made up an early release that covered over 550 HLA-typed donors. HLA typing covered class I and class II loci at four-digit resolution. In an earlier analysis of roughly 600 of the donors, high-throughput TCR beta sequencing was used to judge whether each TCR beta V gene segment behaved as functional or pseudogenic. Among about 370 genotyped donors of the cohort, an average of approximately 240,000 unique TCR beta nucleotide sequences was sequenced per donor, of which roughly 18% were non-productive. Study-wide findings and limitations: Most TCR sequences were seen in very few donors, while some public TCRs were found in many individuals. A later analysis found that most CMV-associated TCR beta chains appeared HLA-restricted, with HLA associations seemingly driven largely by CMV exposure. It was suggested by the authors that the approach could potentially be generalized to other disease states and immunological phenotypes. A few of the identified cytomegalovirus-associated TCR beta chains were confirmed in vitro to be specific for cytomegalovirus antigens. At a false discovery rate of 0.05, a later analysis linked around 17,000 TCR beta sequences to specific HLA alleles. The only immune exposure information available for the cohort was CMV serostatus. The cohort was sequenced for TCR beta chains only, and without alpha or paired-chain data the features that could be detected were limited. Cytomegalovirus status was reported to be diagnosed by the classifier with high specificity and sensitivity in both the original and validation cohorts. A later analysis found that TCR association rates varied across HLA loci, with DRB1 alleles showing the most associated TCRs and HLA-C alleles the fewest. Compared with equally common non-associated chains, HLA-associated TCR beta chains in a later analysis were more clonally expanded and had lower generation probabilities. Compared with the roughly 670-donor mean, donors in an Asian-associated ancestry cluster had fewer N-insertions in productive TCRs, according to a later genetic analysis. An association between a missense DCLRE1C variant and V-gene and J-gene trimming of TCR beta chains was found in a later genetic analysis and replicated in an independent cohort. Sequencing depth was assumed to be roughly uniform across donors in the presence/absence analyses, though that assumption may not hold. According to a later analysis, parvovirus B19, influenza, CMV and Epstein-Barr virus appeared linked to several top co-occurrence clusters. A cluster of highly shared sequence variants was judged likely to be a technical artifact of the sequencing pipeline. In an earlier analysis of about 600 of the donors, most TCR beta V segments appeared in productive rearrangements about 90% or about 30% of the time, broadly matching IMGT annotations. Correlated functional status among segregating V segments might be attributable to linkage disequilibrium, but an unknown experimental factor could not be ruled out. Strong co-occurrence of HLA alleles, especially DR and DQ, made assigning TCR associations to individual alleles difficult. HLA typing was unavailable for some donors at each locus, so association tests used only the typed subset. The earlier analysis of 587 of the donors excluded 15 to 20 rarely observed V segments, including chromosome 9 orphons, because counts were too low. In the study, some 180 TCR beta chains were listed as associated with cytomegalovirus. A further reported finding was that TCR beta sequences accurately predicted the HLA-A and HLA-B alleles for most subjects in the first cohort.

Preparation of the library involved the immunoSEQ multiplex PCR assay. The multiplex PCR relied on a mix of 60 forward primers for TCR Vbeta segments and 13 reverse primers for TCR Jbeta segments. The CDR3 region of rearranged TCR beta genes was amplified from genomic DNA by a multiplex PCR assay. On the Illumina HiSeq System, the amplified TCR beta libraries were sequenced as 87-base-pair reads. The original pipeline was this. A later analysis counted 75 million to 100 million unique TCR beta chains across the 700 or so repertoires, and 9.5 million to 11 million of these chains were shared by at least two donors. Raw reads were error-corrected and collapsed into unique sequences by a nearest-neighbor algorithm in which closely related sequences were merged to remove PCR and sequencing errors. V, D and J gene segments were assigned by aligning CDR3 sequences to IMGT reference sequences. For a sequence to be retained, a match of at least six nucleotides to both a V gene segment and a J gene segment was required. Rearrangements were called productive when the CDR3 lacked stop codons and stayed in frame with V and J; all others were non-productive. CDR3 was defined according to IMGT convention as the region running from the second conserved V-encoded cysteine to the conserved J-encoded phenylalanine. The earlier analysis of about 560 of the donors excluded any sequence lacking an unambiguous match to a single V gene segment. In an earlier analysis of 450 to 750 of the donors, a V segment was called functional when productive rearrangements were above 56.7%, and segregating when the standard deviation between donors exceeded 5%. A statistical classification framework was built to diagnose cytomegalovirus status from the catalog of TCR beta chain sequences. In a later analysis, TCR nucleotide sequences were compared against IMGT/GENE-DB human TR gene sequences so that V and J genes could be assigned. Using the TCRdist pipeline, a later analysis assigned CDR3 sequences along with most-parsimonious VDJ recombination scenarios. In a later analysis, each TCR beta chain was defined by its CDR3 amino acid sequence together with its V-gene family, and reads lacking a unique V-gene family were excluded. As a way to deal with suspected cross-contamination and a sequencing artifact, a later analysis dropped more than 500 nucleotide sequences that were highly shared and had low generation probability. A later analysis calculated a clonal expansion index for each public chain from normalized within-repertoire ranks of inferred template counts. In a later analysis, generation probabilities were computed using a VDJ recombination model fitted to out-of-frame rearrangements, and the results were checked against IGoR. In a later analysis, TCR-TCR, TCR-HLA and TCR-CMV co-occurrence was scored with hypergeometric tests, and a repertoire-size bias correction was applied to TCR pairs. In a later analysis, false discovery rates were estimated by permuting HLA or CMV assignments 20 times. A later analysis grouped co-occurring TCRs with DBSCAN, adding TCRdist sequence similarity when clustering within HLA-allele-positive subsets. Co-occurrence clustering excluded repertoires with fewer than 30,000 or more than 120,000 public chains, plus five with anomalous nucleotide sharing. Imported from immuneACCESS, the table was reduced by TCRdb to in-frame sequences with V and J called. These copies leave out some clones; in studies compared against another copy, an unresolved V gene accounts for under half, and the cause of the remainder is not known. V, J and clone size are taken as reported in that table, and D and trimming were inferred from the DNA itself. This sample's table contains some 39,000 clones. 4% of the sample comes from the top ten.

The cohort comprised 670 or so healthy bone marrow donors. At the time of sampling, every cohort member was nominally healthy, though immune exposures that went unrecorded were likely present. The donor was CMV seronegative and belonged to the group of 352 seronegative cohort members. A peripheral blood sample was collected from each donor, and TCR beta sequencing was performed on peripheral blood mononuclear cells. The Qiagen DNeasy Blood Extraction Kit was used to extract genomic DNA from the blood cell samples. A remark on this clone: Its specific antigen is unknown.

The material sequenced was PBMCs. The clonotype comes from a male donor in good health and CMV-seronegative.

The DNA sequence is TGTGCCAGCAGTCGACAGGGTGGGATCTCTGGAAACACCATATATTTT. Translated, it gives CASSRQGGISGNTIYF. The V gene is TRBV2 and the J gene is TRBJ1-3; 7 of the junction bases match TRBD1. The CDR3 goes from the cysteine to the phenylalanine over 16 residues. Only CDR3 DNA is held: 48 bases, read in frame from base 1. Trimmed from V: 5 bases; trimmed from J: 0 bases; junction bases lacking a gene match: 7. CDR1 and CDR2 are drawn from the germline V gene: SNHLY, FYNNEI.